The sequence of this T cell receptor beta chain was determined in a study of T-cell memory formation after mild COVID-19. In TCRdb, the 5' RACE reads were re-called with MiXCR into one record per CDR3 protein. The sample records fewer than 700,000 distinct CDR3 sequences, about 20% being singletons. This clonotype was recorded a few times. With 0 bases removed from V and 7 bases from J, the gap between germline ends came to 6 bases. This CDR3 is built from 13 residues. The germline V gene encodes CDR1 SEHNR and CDR2 FQNEAQ (reference sequence). The source material was PBMCs or a T cell subset sorted from them (not recorded which). This receptor was obtained from an adult woman who had mild COVID-19 (a few samples of this study predate the infection). Cell type and time point are not known. The J gene is TRBJ2-2, the V gene TRBV7-9; D remains unclear. As DNA, the CDR3 is TGTGCCAGCAGCTTAGCGGGATTCGGGGAGCTGTTTTTT. Its protein is CASSLAGFGELFF.